This passage covers 30 T cell receptor beta chains from one sample sequenced in a study of T cell repertoires in cytomegalovirus infection. From the reads, TCRdb called clonotypes with MiXCR, one entry per CDR3 protein. The sample holds 450,000 to 550,000 distinct CDR3 sequences; approximately 15% are singletons and the top ten take roughly a quarter. Sequencing input: CD8+ T cells from PBMCs. The receptors were gathered from a human donor in good health (CMV status not recorded). Some clones in this sample may be carry-over from other donors' samples.

Turning to this clonotype: The missing conserved phenylalanine or tryptophan at the end of this CDR3 makes a read error likely. The genes are TRBV24-1 and TRBJ2-7, with 11 bases matching TRBD2. This CDR3 is 16 amino acids long. V was clipped by 5 bases and J by 0 bases; unmatched bases: 5. Germline lookup yields CDR1 KGHDR and CDR2 SFDVKD. CDR3 sequence (DNA): TGTGCCACCAGTGCAAGACTAGCGGGGAACTCCTACGAGCAGTACTTA. It encodes CATSARLAGNSYEQYL.

In this sample, this clonotype turned up many times. The chain recombines TRBV7-9 with TRBJ2-7; D unclear. The germline V gene has CDR1 SEHNR and CDR2 FQNEAQ (reference sequence). The CDR3 has 12 residues. V lost 5 bases and J lost 5, with 10 bases in between. In DNA form, the CDR3 reads TGTGCCAGCAGCCAAATCTGGGACGAGCAGTACTTC. Amino acids: CASSQIWDEQYF.

The CDR3 bases are TGTGCCAGCAGTTCGACTCGGGGCAATATCAATGAGCAGTTCTTC. Translating gives CASSSTRGNINEQFF. V usage is TRBV27 and J usage is TRBJ2-1, with D perhaps being TRBD1 or TRBD2 (5 bases each). The CDR3 covers 15 residues. Looked up from germline, CDR1 is MNHEY and CDR2 is SMNVEV (reference sequence). Trimming cost V 4 bases and J 6 bases, with 16 bases left between them.

This clonotype showed up just a few times. V and J are TRBV6-8 and TRBJ1-2; no definite D call. Germline CDR1 reads MNHGY; CDR2 reads SAAAGT. This CDR3 contains 13 residues. Trimming removed 2 bases at V and 8 bases at J, with 12 bases between. As DNA, the CDR3 is TGTGCCAGCAGTTACGGCGGACGGACCGGCTACACCTTC. Protein sequence: CASSYGGRTGYTF.

This clonotype was recorded a few times. V and J are TRBV14 and TRBJ2-2; 9 bases agree with TRBD1. The CDR3 length is 16 residues. Germline V CDR1 and CDR2: SGHDN, FVKESK. After removal of 0 bases from V and 7 bases from J, the junction contained 6 bases not matched to a gene. The CDR3 loop reads CASSQEFRDRVGELFF. CDR3 coding DNA: TGTGCCAGCAGCCAAGAATTCCGGGACAGGGTCGGGGAGCTGTTTTTT.

A few counts support this clonotype. The chain employs TRBV6-1 and TRBJ2-7; D is unclear. Trimming left V 1 base short and J 3 bases short, with 10 bases between. The CDR3 is made up of 14 amino acids. Germline CDR1 is MNHNS and CDR2 is SASEGT. CDR3 nucleotide sequence: TGTGCCAGCAGTGAAGTTTTCAGAGACTACGAGCAGTACTTC. It specifies CASSEVFRDYEQYF.

J is TRBJ2-7 and V is TRBV11-2; D may correspond to TRBD1 or TRBD2 (5 bases each). The CDR3 sequence is 14 residues long. V lost 0 bases, J lost 10 bases, and 16 bases lay in between. The germline V gene has CDR1 SGHAT and CDR2 FQNNGV. CDR3 DNA: TGTGCCAGCAGCTTAGAACCGGGACCGGAGCAACAGTACTTC. Its translation: CASSLEPGPEQQYF. Combining the CDR3 with reference TRBV11-2 and TRBJ2-7 gives the whole variable domain EAGVAQSPRYKIIEKRQSVAFWCNPISGHATLYWYQQILGQGPKLLIQFQNNGVVDDSQLPKDRFSAERLKGVDSTLKIQPAKLEDSAVYLCASSLEPGPEQQYFGPGTRLTVT.

The chain employs TRBV7-9 and TRBJ2-3; maybe TRBD1 (5 bases). The CDR3 length is 12 residues. CDR1 is SEHNR, CDR2 FQNEAQ, per germline (reference sequence). The germline V and J ends were trimmed by 6 bases and 6 bases, with 10 bases remaining between them. CDR3 loop: CASRVGADTQYF. As DNA, the CDR3 is TGTGCCAGCAGGGTTGGGGCGGATACGCAGTATTTT.

There are many counts of this clonotype. The chain uses TRBV7-8 and TRBJ2-1, with unresolved D. The germline V and J ends were trimmed by 1 base and 8 bases, with 12 bases remaining between them. The germline V gene has CDR1 SGHVS and CDR2 FQNEAQ. The CDR3 runs to 14 residues. CDR3 bases: TGTGCCAGCAGCTTAGTTTCCGGGTATCATGAGCAGTTCTTC. It codes for CASSLVSGYHEQFF.

This clonotype has only a few counts. The chain combines TRBV19 with TRBJ1-5; 7 bases are shared with TRBD1. This CDR3 is 20 amino acids long. Germline lookup yields CDR1 LNHDA and CDR2 SQIVND (reference sequence). The trim removed 4 bases at V and 0 bases at J, leaving 18 bases unmatched. CDR3 sequence (DNA): TGTGCCAGTAGTACCCAGGGGGTGGAGGACTTCCTTAATAGCAATCAGCCCCAGCATTTT. Its translation is CASSTQGVEDFLNSNQPQHF.

This clonotype was observed at least ten times. The chain links TRBV7-8 to TRBJ2-7, with 7 bases that match TRBD1. This CDR3 contains 13 residues. V was clipped by 5 bases and J by 2 bases; unmatched bases: 3. The germline CDR1 and CDR2 sequences are SGHVS and FQNEAQ. CDR3 in amino acids: CASSRTGAYEQYF. In DNA form, the CDR3 reads TGTGCCAGCAGCCGTACAGGGGCCTACGAGCAGTACTTC.

V and J are TRBV20-1 and TRBJ2-7; maybe TRBD1 (6 bases). Germline lookup yields CDR1 DFQATT and CDR2 SNEGSKA (reference sequence). The CDR3 spans 14 residues. Trimming took 5 bases from V and 0 from J, leaving 14 bases between them. The DNA for the CDR3 is TGCAGTGCTCCGGACAGCCTTAGCTCCTACGAGCAGTACTTC. Translation gives CSAPDSLSSYEQYF.

This clonotype appeared a few times. The chain has TRBV2 and TRBJ2-3, with 7 bases identical to TRBD1. Germline CDR1 reads SNHLY; CDR2 reads FYNNEI. Unmatched junction bases numbered 9, after V lost 7 bases and J lost 5 bases. The length of the CDR3 is 14 residues. The CDR3 here is CASTDDRAVDTQYF. The CDR3 DNA follows: TGTGCCAGCACCGATGACAGGGCGGTAGATACGCAGTATTTT.

The rearrangement links TRBV24-1 to TRBJ2-1; D possibly corresponds to TRBD2 (5 bases). Germline values: CDR1 KGHDR, CDR2 SFDVKD. V was clipped by 0 bases and J by 7 bases, with 9 bases between them. The CDR3 contains 14 residues. CDR3 sequence reads: CATSDLETGNEQFF. In DNA form, the CDR3 reads TGTGCCACCAGTGATTTGGAAACGGGGAATGAGCAGTTCTTC.

In this sample, this clonotype turned up a few times. This sequence joins TRBV27 and TRBJ1-2; perhaps TRBD1 as D (5 bases). The V and J ends lost 3 bases and 7 bases respectively, with 15 bases between them. The CDR3 runs to 14 residues. Germline V gene sequence: CDR1 MNHEY, CDR2 SMNVEV (reference sequence). The DNA of the CDR3 is TGTGCCAGCAGTTTTCGGGGGGGGAAGCGTGGCTACACCTTC. Translating it yields CASSFRGGKRGYTF.

This clonotype has at least ten counts. The chain has TRBV7-6 and TRBJ2-1, with 8 bases identical to TRBD1. CDR1 and CDR2 (germline): SGHVS, FNYEAQ. V trimming: 5 bases; J trimming: 6 bases; junction bases outside the gene matches: 3. The CDR3 spans 13 residues. CDR3 sequence: CASSPGQGNEQFF. CDR3 DNA: TGTGCCAGCAGCCCAGGACAGGGCAATGAGCAGTTCTTC.

This clonotype was observed at least ten times. This chain connects TRBV7-6 to TRBJ2-7; 9 nucleotides align to TRBD1. CDR3 length: 17 residues. Losses at the gene ends were 5 bases for V and 5 bases for J; bases not matched to a gene: 16. In germline, CDR1 is SGHVS, CDR2 FNYEAQ. The CDR3 bases are TGTGCCAGCAGCCCTAAACTGGGACAGGGCGGTCTAGACGAGCAGTACTTC. It codes for CASSPKLGQGGLDEQYF.

The sample holds many counts of this clonotype. The chain joins TRBV7-9 to TRBJ2-7; D is possibly TRBD1 (5 bases). V lost 4 bases, J lost 3 bases, and 16 bases lay in between. The germline V gene has CDR1 SEHNR and CDR2 FQNEAQ (reference sequence). This CDR3 contains 15 residues. CDR3 nucleotides: TGTGCCAGCAGCTCCAGTCTGGGGCCCTACTACGAGCAGTACTTC. This sequence encodes CASSSSLGPYYEQYF.

This clonotype was detected only a few times. V usage is TRBV3-1 and J usage is TRBJ1-5, with 12 bases matching TRBD1. CDR1 is LGHDT, CDR2 YNNKEL, per germline (reference sequence). The CDR3 has 15 residues. Trimming removed 5 bases from V and 3 bases from J; junction bases left unmatched: 2. CDR3 in amino acids: CASSGTGGVNQPQHF. CDR3 DNA sequence: TGTGCCAGCAGCGGGACAGGGGGCGTCAATCAGCCCCAGCATTTT. The full variable domain, in which reference TRBV3-1 and TRBJ1-5 provide the parts outside the CDR3, is DTAVSQTPKYLVTQMGNDKSIKCEQNLGHDTMYWYKQDSKKFLKIMFSYNNKELIINETVPNRFSPKSPDKAHLNLHINSLELGDSAVYFCASSGTGGVNQPQHFGDGTRLSIL.

Details on this clonotype: Given a much more abundant clone one base away, this may be a read error. The J gene is TRBJ2-7, the V gene TRBV10-3, with D possibly TRBD1 on 6 matching bases. From germline, CDR1 is ENHRY and CDR2 SYGVKD. V was shortened by 6 bases and J by 6 bases, with 18 bases between the two germline ends. This CDR3 region has 14 residues. As DNA, the CDR3 is TGTGCCATCAGATACCTAGAACAGGGACCCGAGCAGTACTTC. Amino acid sequence: CAIRYLEQGPEQYF.

This clonotype was counted a few times. The rearrangement links TRBV4-1 to TRBJ1-1; D remains ambiguous. CDR1 is MGHRA, CDR2 YSYEKL, per germline. Trimming cost V 2 bases and J 3 bases, with 10 bases left between them. CDR3 length: 14 residues. Here the CDR3 reads CASSQYAIDTEAFF. DNA of the CDR3: TGCGCCAGCAGCCAATACGCCATCGACACTGAAGCTTTCTTT.

With respect to this clonotype: This may be a read error, as it is one base from a much larger clone. The chain employs TRBV10-3 and TRBJ2-5; D uncertain. The V gene's germline CDR1 is ENHRY and CDR2 SYGVKD. This CDR3 has 12 amino acids. CDR3 nucleotides: TGTGCCGTCAGTGGGCCCCGGGAGACCCAGTACTTC. Translated: CAVSGPRETQYF.

In its sample, this clonotype was seen once. It is likely a read error, because the conserved phenylalanine at the end of the CDR3 is missing. Because the CDR3's place on the DNA is in doubt, the DNA is left out and the CDR3 is given as listed by TCRdb. The gene calls are TRBV7-3 and TRBJ2-1; TRBD1 is taken as the D call from the table, unchecked against the DNA. Germline CDR1 reads SGHTA; CDR2 reads FQGTGA. The CDR3 extends over 15 residues, inclusive of both ends. CDR3 sequence reads: CASSLQGALYNEQLL.

This chain connects TRBV3-1 to TRBJ2-3, with 13 bases identical to TRBD2. The junction had 8 bases not matched to a gene; V was cut back by 5 bases and J by 6 bases. This CDR3 is 16 amino acids long. Germline values: CDR1 LGHDT, CDR2 YNNKEL (reference sequence). The CDR3 spells CASSGGLAGDLDTQYF. As DNA, the CDR3 is TGTGCCAGCAGCGGAGGACTAGCGGGAGATCTCGATACGCAGTATTTT.

This clonotype was seen many times. V usage is TRBV7-3 and J usage is TRBJ2-3; D gene uncertain. Germline V gene lookup returns CDR1 SGHTA and CDR2 FQGTGA. The V end lost 5 bases, the J end lost 2 bases, and 20 bases lay between the germline ends. The CDR3 contains 17 residues. CDR3 coding DNA: TGTGCCAGCAGCCTAGGCCTAACCTCCGGCCACACAGATACGCAGTATTTT. Its translation: CASSLGLTSGHTDTQYF.

This clonotype was found many times. V is TRBV5-1 and J is TRBJ2-5; D is uncertain. The CDR3 totals 16 residues. Trimming shortened V by 0 bases and J by 5 bases, and 17 bases separated the two germline ends. From germline, CDR1 is SGHRS and CDR2 YFSETQ. The DNA for the CDR3 is TGCGCCAGCAGCTTGGCCGTGGCGCTTGGATGGGAGACCCAGTACTTC. Amino acids: CASSLAVALGWETQYF.

The rearrangement joins TRBV4-1 to TRBJ2-3; 10 nucleotides align to TRBD1. CDR3 length: 16 amino acids. Trimming took 3 bases from V and 4 from J; bases not matched to a gene: 7. The germline V gene encodes CDR1 MGHRA and CDR2 YSYEKL. CDR3 in amino acids: CASSQTRDRGPDTQYF. DNA for the CDR3: TGCGCCAGCAGCCAGACCAGGGACAGGGGCCCAGATACGCAGTATTTT.

This clonotype has ten or more counts. V is TRBV7-2 and J is TRBJ2-3, with D maybe TRBD2 (6 bases). The CDR3 extends over 15 amino acids. Looked up from germline, CDR1 is SGHTA and CDR2 is FQGNSA. The V and J ends lost 4 bases and 2 bases respectively, with 13 bases between them. The CDR3 reads CASSSSGPPTDTQYF. The CDR3 DNA follows: TGTGCCAGCAGCTCGAGCGGGCCTCCCACAGATACGCAGTATTTT.

V and J are TRBV27 and TRBJ1-1; D might be TRBD1 (6 bases). Trimming cost V 1 base and J 4 bases, with 10 bases left between them. This CDR3 has 14 residues. CDR1 is MNHEY, CDR2 SMNVEV, per germline (reference sequence). The CDR3 loop is CASSLWGRGTEAFF. CDR3 DNA sequence: TGTGCCAGCAGTTTATGGGGGCGAGGCACTGAAGCTTTCTTT.

There are a few counts of this clonotype. The genes are TRBV2 and TRBJ2-1; D is ambiguous. Trimming cost V 3 bases and J 8 bases, with 5 bases left between them. The CDR3 extends over 11 amino acids. Germline V gene lookup returns CDR1 SNHLY and CDR2 FYNNEI. The CDR3 region is CASSDFDEQFF. The DNA of the CDR3 is TGTGCCAGCAGTGATTTCGATGAGCAGTTCTTC.